This TCR beta chain came from a study of OX40 agonist ivuxolimab in advanced cancers. Germline CDR1 reads SGHTA; CDR2 reads FQGNSA. The CDR3 loop spans 19 amino acids. With 3 bases clipped from V and 5 bases from J, the junction kept 18 bases outside the gene matches. Assay: immunoSEQ multiplex PCR; the TCRdb copy retains only in-frame clones and omits some. The sample includes 37,000 or so clones, approximately 84% of them seen just once. Autoimmune disease history or systemic immunosuppression excluded patients. The material was CD4+ or CD8+ T cells sorted from blood, obtained in a trial of the OX40 agonist ivuxolimab. The TCR comes from an adult with an advanced solid tumor such as melanoma, head and neck, liver or kidney cancer. The chain employs TRBV7-2 and TRBJ2-5, with 10 bases aligning to TRBD2. CDR3 sequence reads: CASSFSFPQREGRGETQYF. The CDR3 DNA reads as TGTGCCAGCAGCTTTAGTTTCCCCCAGCGGGAGGGCCGGGGTGAGACCCAGTACTTC.